This passage covers 11 T cell receptor beta chains from one sample sequenced in a study of shared T cell receptors in the human thymus. Repertoires were generated with immunoSEQ multiplex PCR, while TCRdb's copy carries only in-frame clones and drops some. Among hundreds of thousands of clones listed, more than 75% were seen once. This sample also appeared in a second study, on human thymus T cells.

The sample consisted of thymocytes. The source of these receptors is a boy under two years old with a congenital heart defect.

The chain links TRBV19 to TRBJ1-2; unclear D gene. Looked up from germline, CDR1 is LNHDA and CDR2 is SQIVND (reference sequence). V lost 2 bases to trimming and J lost 4 bases, with 14 bases between them. The CDR3 spans 15 residues. CDR3 region: CASSINIKRSYGYTF. CDR3 bases: TGTGCCAGTAGTATAAACATTAAGCGGAGCTATGGCTACACCTTC.

This clone came up once. The rearrangement uses TRBV27 and TRBJ1-3, with a weak D call TRBD1 (6 bases). V was clipped by 3 bases and J by 4 bases, with 13 bases between them. Germline CDR1 is MNHEY and CDR2 is SMNVEV (reference sequence). This CDR3 has 15 residues. This chain's CDR3 is CASSLTGGSGNTIYF. DNA for the CDR3: TGTGCCAGCAGTTTGACAGGAGGATCCGGAAACACCATATATTTT.

This clone was observed a few times. The chain uses TRBV19 and TRBJ2-2, with D tentatively TRBD1 (6 bases). The CDR3 totals 17 residues. The germline V and J ends were trimmed by 4 bases and 4 bases, with 19 bases remaining between them. Germline CDR1 is LNHDA and CDR2 is SQIVND (reference sequence). In DNA form, the CDR3 reads TGTGCCAGTAGTACACGAAATATCCCCAGGGGCACCGGGGAGCTGTTTTTT. Translated: CASSTRNIPRGTGELFF. Together with reference TRBV19 and TRBJ2-2, the CDR3 gives the full variable domain: DGGITQSPKYLFRKEGQNVTLSCEQNLNHDAMYWYRQDPGQGLRLIYYSQIVNDFQKGDIAEGYSVSREKKESFPLTVTSAQKNPTAFYLCASSTRNIPRGTGELFFGEGSRLTVL.

The chain recombines TRBV4-2 with TRBJ2-3, with unresolved D. The germline V gene encodes CDR1 LGHNA and CDR2 YNFKEQ. Deletions cut 8 bases from V and 2 bases from J, with 14 bases between. This CDR3 comprises 14 residues. This chain's CDR3 is CASSPTRSTDTQYF. The CDR3 DNA is TGTGCCAGCTCACCGACTCGTTCCACAGATACGCAGTATTTT.

The rearrangement uses TRBV7-8 and TRBJ2-7, with D possibly matching TRBD1 (5 bases). V lost 3 bases to trimming and J lost 3 bases, with 24 bases between them. The germline CDR1 and CDR2 sequences are SGHVS and FQNEAQ. CDR3 size: 18 residues. The CDR3: CASSFVVGRAKSDYEQYF. The CDR3 DNA reads as TGTGCCAGCAGCTTTGTGGTAGGCAGGGCTAAATCAGACTACGAGCAGTACTTC.

The rearrangement uses TRBV5-1 and TRBJ2-1, with D perhaps TRBD1 (5 bases). Germline V gene data show CDR1 as SGHRS and CDR2 as YFSETQ. This CDR3 region has 12 residues. V lost 2 bases to trimming and J lost 7 bases, with 7 bases between them. DNA of the CDR3: TGCGCCAGCAGCTTTCCAGGGAATGAGCAGTTCTTC. As protein: CASSFPGNEQFF.

The V call is TRBV5-8, the J call TRBJ2-5; 7 bases match TRBD2. CDR1 is SGHTS, CDR2 YDEGEE, per germline. V lost 4 bases to trimming and J lost 1 base; unmatched junction nucleotides: 4. The CDR3 is 14 residues long. CDR3 amino acids: CASSITSVQETQYF. As DNA, the CDR3 is TGTGCCAGCAGCATTACTAGCGTCCAAGAGACCCAGTACTTC.

On this clone itself: The junction shows a germline mismatch at one end, possibly a read error. The V gene is TRBV10-3, the J gene TRBJ2-7, with 7 bases aligning to TRBD1. Germline CDR1 and CDR2: ENHRY and SYGVKD. The CDR3 has 14 amino acids. The CDR3 region has the DNA TGTGCCATCAGTGAGTCGGGACAGTCCTTCGAGCAGTACTTC. Translated, it gives CAISESGQSFEQYF.

The rearrangement links TRBV15 to TRBJ2-1; 9 bases fit TRBD2. The J segment lost 8 bases and the V segment lost 4 bases, leaving 9 bases of the junction unmatched. CDR3 length equals 15 residues. CDR1 and CDR2 from the germline V gene are LNHNV and YYDKDF (reference sequence). The chain's CDR3 is CATSNYLAGVYEQFF. In DNA, the CDR3 is TGTGCCACCAGCAATTATTTAGCGGGAGTCTATGAGCAGTTCTTC.

Details on this clone: Germline and junction disagree at one end, which may indicate a read error. The gene calls are TRBV7-7 and TRBJ2-1, with 7 positions matching TRBD2. The CDR3 runs to 17 residues. The germline V gene has CDR1 SSHAT and CDR2 FNYEAQ (reference sequence). The CDR3 protein is CASSLAREVGRVNEQFF. The CDR3 DNA reads TGTGCTAGCAGCTTAGCCCGGGAGGTGGGCAGAGTCAATGAGCAGTTCTTC.

This chain joins TRBV6-5 and TRBJ1-1; D is possibly TRBD1 (5 bases). Between the trimmed V and J ends, which lost 5 bases and 1 base, there was a span of 11 bases. The CDR3 contains 14 residues. Germline assignment: CDR1 MNHEY and CDR2 SVGAGI. The CDR3 loop reads CASSKIQENTEAFF. In nucleotides, the CDR3 is TGTGCCAGCAGTAAGATACAGGAGAACACTGAAGCTTTCTTT.